This TCR beta chain was sequenced for a study of blood T cell repertoires in COVID-19. Study at large: Samples came from the United States, Italy and Spain, spanning acute and convalescent COVID-19. Sources were T cells, B-cell-depleted T cells, or PBMCs; the material itself was cDNA or gDNA.

Measured with immunoSEQ multiplex PCR; TCRdb has only the in-frame clones, and not every one. The sample shows about 68,000 clones, roughly 80% of them seen only once. The V gene's germline CDR1 is LGHDT and CDR2 YNNKEL (reference sequence). This CDR3 spans 13 amino acids. Deletions cut 1 base from V and 8 bases from J, with 11 bases between. Input material: peripheral blood. The source of this sequence is a human donor in a cohort sampled during active COVID-19. The chain carries TRBV3-1 (or the pseudogene TRBV3-2) and TRBJ1-2; perhaps TRBD1 as D (6 bases). The CDR3 coding sequence is TGTGCCAGCAGCCAAGTTACAGGGAACGGCTACACCTTC. Translation gives CASSQVTGNGYTF.